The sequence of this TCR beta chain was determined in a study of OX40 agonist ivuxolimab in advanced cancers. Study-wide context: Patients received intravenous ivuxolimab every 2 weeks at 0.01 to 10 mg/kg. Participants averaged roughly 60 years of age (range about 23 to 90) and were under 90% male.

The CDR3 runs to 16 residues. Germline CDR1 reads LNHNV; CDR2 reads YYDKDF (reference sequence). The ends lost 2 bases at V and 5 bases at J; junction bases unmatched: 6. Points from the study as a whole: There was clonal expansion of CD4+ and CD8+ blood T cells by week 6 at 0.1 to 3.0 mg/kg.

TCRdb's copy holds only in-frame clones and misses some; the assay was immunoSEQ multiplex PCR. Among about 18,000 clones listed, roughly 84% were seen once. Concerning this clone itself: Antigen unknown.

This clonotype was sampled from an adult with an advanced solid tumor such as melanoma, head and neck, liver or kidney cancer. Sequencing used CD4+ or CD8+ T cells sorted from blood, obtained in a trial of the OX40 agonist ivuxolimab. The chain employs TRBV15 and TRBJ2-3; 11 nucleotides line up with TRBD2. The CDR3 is CATSRTSGGEIDTQYF. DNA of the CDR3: TGTGCCACCAGCAGAACTAGCGGGGGAGAAATAGATACGCAGTATTTT.